This TCR beta chain was recorded in a study of OX40 agonist ivuxolimab in advanced cancers. Study details: Anti-PD-1, anti-PD-L1 or anti-CTLA-4 therapy given earlier was allowed, and 40% had some.

Cycle 7 day 1, cycle 4 day 1, and baseline were the timepoints at which blood was sampled. Repertoires were generated with immunoSEQ multiplex PCR, while TCRdb's copy carries only in-frame clones and drops some. Here the sample spans about 57,000 clones, 83% being singletons. The CDR3 loop spans 13 amino acids. Germline CDR1 MNHEY, CDR2 SVGAGI. V was pared by 6 bases and J by 3 bases, with 12 bases between. This sequence originates from an adult with an advanced solid tumor such as melanoma, head and neck, liver or kidney cancer. The chain recombines TRBV6-5 with TRBJ2-7, with D possibly TRBD1 on 5 matching bases. Sequencing was performed on CD4+ or CD8+ T cells sorted from blood, taken in a trial of the OX40 agonist ivuxolimab. The CDR3 nucleotides are TGTGCCAGCAGCTCCAATCAGGGCTACGAGCAGTACTTC. Amino acid sequence: CASSSNQGYEQYF.